What follows is one T cell receptor beta chain and its context. This clonotype was seen more than once but under ten times. Its antigen is currently not known. It has no much larger one-base neighbor in the sample; base qualities were not kept. The germline V gene provides CDR1 KGHSH and CDR2 LQKENI. From the cysteine through the phenylalanine, the CDR3 covers 14 amino acids. CDR3 DNA only is kept here, 42 bases in frame from base 1. Trimming accounts for 2 bases at V and 4 bases at J, while the number of junction bases matched to no gene is 4. This sample was included in a study of response to subunit inactivated influenza vaccine (dated 2018 in TCRdb). Regarding the research as a whole: Deep quantitative T cell receptor repertoire profiling was used in the study to track responses to a trivalent subunit inactivated influenza vaccine.

Libraries were made using RT-PCR. The instrument given in TCRdb is Illumina HiSeq 2500. Using fastp trimming at Q25 and MiXCR clonotype assembly, TCRdb reanalyzed the public sequencing data and kept in-frame beta chains. Rows merge per CDR3 protein into single entries with the most common DNA and genes. The sample table contains roughly 620,000 distinct CDR3 sequences; only one count was recorded for around 11% of them. The ten largest make up 11% of the sample. Broader findings and caveats from the paper: It was suggested by the authors that each seasonal influenza vaccination may recruit only a limited number of new T cells.

The same sample was also studied in work on T cells expressing NK-cell markers. The second paper states: TCR beta cDNA libraries were made by 5'RACE template switching that added a universal primer site and unique molecular identifiers. Fewer than ten donors provided sorted CD3+CD56+NKG2C+, CD3+CD56+NKG2C- and CD3+CD56-NKG2C+ T-cell subsets, whose TCR beta-chain repertoires were profiled. Among the eight sequenced donors, only one was HCMV-seronegative, while the other seven were HCMV-seropositive. To restrict sorting to alphabetaTCR-expressing T cells, an anti-gammadeltaTCR antibody was added in several experiments. In several donors, the dominant CD3+CD56+NKG2C+ clonotypes were among the top 10 CD8+ clonotypes and accounted for about 1.0-7.5% of CD8+ T cells. Those dominant clonotypes were again the most abundant among CD3+CD56-NKG2C+ cells in a few donors, at about 25-65%. Whether the expanded NKG2C-expressing T cell clones were specific for HCMV antigens was left unclear. Randomly selected healthy volunteers, three men and five women, were used as the eight sequenced donors. To determine HCMV serostatus, a commercial ELISA kit was used to detect HCMV-specific IgG in serum. Peripheral blood mononuclear cells were isolated from blood by Ficoll density gradient centrifugation. For six donors, bulk peripheral blood T-cell repertoires were additionally sequenced from unsorted PBMC. cDNA synthesis was primed from the TCR beta constant segment and was followed by two successive PCR amplification steps. Sequencing of the libraries produced 2 x 150 bp reads on Illumina HiSeq 2000/2500, MiSeq or NextSeq. MIGEC handled demultiplexing of the reads and grouping by UMI, while MiTCR was used to assemble and quantify clonotypes. Only TCR cDNA sequences supported by at least two reads were kept to exclude erroneous sequences. Downstream repertoire analysis used the tcR package, and clonotypes were matched across fractions by CDR3 nucleotide sequence plus V segment. Antigen specificity was annotated against VDJdb with VDJmatch, allowing one amino acid substitution in CDR3.

The TCR comes from a man aged 45 to 65 who received an inactivated influenza vaccine. Donor details come from another sample of the same person, matched by shared clones. Sequenced here: PBMCs from blood, sampled on the day of vaccination. The V and J genes are TRBV18 and TRBJ1-2; TRBD1 aligns with 7 central bases. The sequenced DNA is TGTGCCAGCTCACCAATCACAGGGGTCTATGGCTACACCTTC. This codes for CASSPITGVYGYTF.